The text below deals with one T cell receptor beta chain. PCR was performed using 60 Vbeta and 13 Jbeta primers. Clones were sequenced by immunoSEQ multiplex PCR, and TCRdb holds only the in-frame ones, with some missing. The sample holds 180,000 or so clones; roughly 80% are singletons and the top ten take 2.5% to 3%. This sample was taken from a study of cytomegalovirus exposure and HLA in healthy donors. Overall study context: Earlier results showed roughly 120 million unique TCR beta sequences derived from approximately 180 million T cells.

V dropped 5 bases and J dropped 4 bases, with 11 bases sitting between them. The CDR3 spans 13 residues. Germline V gene lookup returns CDR1 SGHTA and CDR2 FQGNSA. The TCR sequence derives from a female donor in good health and CMV-seronegative. The V and J genes are TRBV7-2 and TRBJ1-1; D remains ambiguous. The sample consisted of PBMCs. CDR3 protein: CASSRISSTEAFF. The CDR3 bases are TGTGCCAGCAGCCGAATTAGTAGCACTGAAGCTTTCTTT.